A selection of T cell receptor beta chains follows, all from one sample in a study of blood T cells in healthy people across ages. Using its own MiXCR run on the 5' RACE reads, TCRdb lists one record per CDR3 protein. The sample includes more than 600,000 distinct CDR3 sequences, approximately 25% of them seen just once. This sample was also put to use in a study of T cells of mothers and their children.

Sequencing was done on a sample of blood. The source is a boy aged 5-17 years in good health. The CDR3 runs from the conserved cysteine through the conserved F or W. The D gene is left open where the match is weak. Size is stated for part of the rows, as once, few or many counts, or as a class when the clone is expanded.

d_gene: TRBD2; abundance: NA; j_gene: TRBJ2-2; v_gene: TRBV3-1; CDR3nt: TGTGCCAGCAGCCAAGAACTAGCGGGGGTAATCACCGGGGAGCTGTTTTTT; CDR3aa: CASSQELAGVITGELFF
d_gene: NA; abundance: few; j_gene: TRBJ2-1; v_gene: TRBV9; CDR3nt: TGTGCCAGCGCTACGACCAGGGACAATGAGCAGTTCTTC; CDR3aa: CASATTRDNEQFF
d_gene: NA; abundance: NA; j_gene: TRBJ1-2; v_gene: TRBV7-9; CDR3nt: TGTGCCAGCAGCTCACGCGGGCAGACACTGTACTATGGCTACACCTTC; CDR3aa: CASSSRGQTLYYGYTF
d_gene: NA; abundance: few; j_gene: TRBJ2-7; v_gene: TRBV27; CDR3nt: TGTGCCAGCAGTTTGGTCGTGGCGGATGAGCAGTACTTC; CDR3aa: CASSLVVADEQYF
d_gene: NA; abundance: NA; j_gene: TRBJ2-7; v_gene: TRBV9; CDR3nt: TGTGCCAGCAGCGTACATGATAGCTCCTACGAGCAGTACTTC; CDR3aa: CASSVHDSSYEQYF
d_gene: NA; abundance: NA; j_gene: TRBJ2-1; v_gene: TRBV6-2/TRBV6-3; CDR3nt: TGTGCCAGCAGTTGGTGGGTAGCGTACTCCTACAATGAGCAGTTCTTC; CDR3aa: CASSWWVAYSYNEQFF
d_gene: NA; abundance: few; j_gene: TRBJ2-1; v_gene: TRBV6-1; CDR3nt: TGTGCCAGCACCCAAGGGCTAGAACGGAAGAAGTTCTTC; CDR3aa: CASTQGLERKKFF
d_gene: TRBD1; abundance: few; j_gene: TRBJ2-6; v_gene: TRBV20-1; CDR3nt: TGCAGTGCCCCCGGACAGGGGAAGGCTGGGGCCAACGTCCTGACTTTC; CDR3aa: CSAPGQGKAGANVLTF
d_gene: NA; abundance: few; j_gene: TRBJ1-4; v_gene: TRBV28; CDR3nt: TGTGCCAGCAGTTTATTCAATGAAAAACTGTTTTTT; CDR3aa: CASSLFNEKLFF
d_gene: TRBD2; abundance: NA; j_gene: TRBJ2-3; v_gene: TRBV5-1; CDR3nt: TGCGCCAGCAGCTTGGCCGGGACTAGCGGCGGCACAGATACGCAGTATTTT; CDR3aa: CASSLAGTSGGTDTQYF
d_gene: NA; abundance: NA; j_gene: TRBJ2-2; v_gene: TRBV5-5; CDR3nt: TGTGCCAGCAGCCGTTCCGGGGAGCTGTTTTTT; CDR3aa: CASSRSGELFF
d_gene: NA; abundance: NA; j_gene: TRBJ1-2; v_gene: TRBV20-1; CDR3nt: TGCAGTGCCCTCGGGGAGGGGGTTAACTATGGCTACACCTTC; CDR3aa: CSALGEGVNYGYTF
d_gene: NA; abundance: few; j_gene: TRBJ1-5; v_gene: TRBV20-1; CDR3nt: TGCAGTGCTACAAGTTATAGCAATCAGCCCCAGCATTTT; CDR3aa: CSATSYSNQPQHF
d_gene: NA; abundance: NA; j_gene: TRBJ2-5; v_gene: TRBV5-1; CDR3nt: TGCGCCAGCAACCCGGGAGATAAGGGGGAGACCCAGTACTTC; CDR3aa: CASNPGDKGETQYF
d_gene: NA; abundance: many; j_gene: TRBJ2-5; v_gene: TRBV13; CDR3nt: TGTGCCAGCAGCCGTGAGGAAGAGACCCAGTACTTC; CDR3aa: CASSREEETQYF
d_gene: NA; abundance: NA; j_gene: TRBJ1-2; v_gene: TRBV15; CDR3nt: TGTGCCACCAGGTGGGGGGGCGGCTATGGCTACACCTTC; CDR3aa: CATRWGGGYGYTF
d_gene: NA; abundance: NA; j_gene: TRBJ1-5; v_gene: TRBV29-1; CDR3nt: TGCAGCGTTGTGTGGGAATTTGGAGCCCAGCATTTT; CDR3aa: CSVVWEFGAQHF
d_gene: TRBD1; abundance: NA; j_gene: TRBJ2-1; v_gene: TRBV18; CDR3nt: TGTGCCAGCTCACCACGCGACAGGGAAAATGAGCAGTTCTTC; CDR3aa: CASSPRDRENEQFF
d_gene: NA; abundance: NA; j_gene: TRBJ1-2; v_gene: TRBV27; CDR3nt: TGTGCCAGCAGATCGGGACTATCTAACTATGGCTACACCTTC; CDR3aa: CASRSGLSNYGYTF
d_gene: NA; abundance: NA; j_gene: TRBJ1-4; v_gene: TRBV29-1; CDR3nt: TGCAGCGTTGCAGGGAATGATGAAAAACTGTTTTTT; CDR3aa: CSVAGNDEKLFF
d_gene: TRBD1; abundance: NA; j_gene: TRBJ1-2; v_gene: TRBV5-1; CDR3nt: TGCACCAGCAGCATGGACAGGGTGGATTATAGCACCTTC; CDR3aa: CTSSMDRVDYSTF
d_gene: TRBD2; abundance: few; j_gene: TRBJ2-1; v_gene: TRBV20-1; CDR3nt: TGCAGTGCTAGTGGACTAGTCTCCAGTGAGCAGTTCTTC; CDR3aa: CSASGLVSSEQFF
d_gene: TRBD1; abundance: NA; j_gene: TRBJ1-5; v_gene: TRBV11-2; CDR3nt: TGTGCCAGCAGCTGGACAGGGGGCCAGCCCCAGCATTTT; CDR3aa: CASSWTGGQPQHF
d_gene: TRBD2; abundance: NA; j_gene: TRBJ2-7; v_gene: TRBV12-3/TRBV12-4; CDR3nt: TGTGCCAGCAGTGCCCGGACTAGCGGGGGATACGAGCAGTACTTC; CDR3aa: CASSARTSGGYEQYF
d_gene: NA; abundance: many; j_gene: TRBJ1-6; v_gene: TRBV15; CDR3nt: TGTGCCACCAGCAGAGAGAATTCACCCCTCCACTTT; CDR3aa: CATSRENSPLHF
d_gene: TRBD1; abundance: NA; j_gene: TRBJ1-1; v_gene: TRBV10-3; CDR3nt: TGTGCCATCGGACAAGACAGGGAAGTTACTGAAGCTTTCTTT; CDR3aa: CAIGQDREVTEAFF
d_gene: TRBD1; abundance: NA; j_gene: TRBJ2-7; v_gene: TRBV18; CDR3nt: TGTGCCAGCTCACCCGGACAGGGATTCAACGAGCAGTACTTC; CDR3aa: CASSPGQGFNEQYF
d_gene: TRBD2; abundance: NA; j_gene: TRBJ2-2; v_gene: TRBV2; CDR3nt: TGTGCCAGCAGTGAGATAGGGACTAGCGGGACCGGGGAGCTGTTTTTT; CDR3aa: CASSEIGTSGTGELFF
d_gene: NA; abundance: few; j_gene: TRBJ2-7; v_gene: TRBV5-1; CDR3nt: TGCGCCAGCAGCTTGGATGGGTTAGCGAGTTTAGGCGAGCAGTACTTC; CDR3aa: CASSLDGLASLGEQYF
d_gene: NA; abundance: few; j_gene: TRBJ1-2; v_gene: TRBV3-1; CDR3nt: TGTGCCAGCAGCCAAGTGCTGGAGAATGGCTACACCTTC; CDR3aa: CASSQVLENGYTF
d_gene: TRBD2; abundance: NA; j_gene: TRBJ2-3; v_gene: TRBV29-1; CDR3nt: TGCAGCGTTGCCCGGGAGGGTACAGATACGCAGTATTTT; CDR3aa: CSVAREGTDTQYF
d_gene: TRBD1; abundance: NA; j_gene: TRBJ1-5; v_gene: TRBV12-3/TRBV12-4; CDR3nt: TGTGCCAGCAGACGGACAGGAGTTAGCAATCAGCCCCAGCATTTT; CDR3aa: CASRRTGVSNQPQHF
d_gene: NA; abundance: once; j_gene: TRBJ2-3; v_gene: TRBV19; CDR3nt: TGTGCCAGCCACGCCTTGTTATCCACAGATACGCAGTATTTT; CDR3aa: CASHALLSTDTQYF
d_gene: NA; abundance: few; j_gene: TRBJ2-5; v_gene: TRBV2; CDR3nt: TGTGCCAGCAGAGCCTCCGGTGACTGGAAAGAGACCCAGTACTTC; CDR3aa: CASRASGDWKETQYF
d_gene: NA; abundance: NA; j_gene: TRBJ2-7; v_gene: TRBV20-1; CDR3nt: TGCAGTGCTAGGAGGGGGGAAAAGGCCTACGAGCAGTACTTC; CDR3aa: CSARRGEKAYEQYF
d_gene: TRBD1; abundance: few; j_gene: TRBJ1-1; v_gene: TRBV12-5; CDR3nt: TGTGCTAGTGGTATGCGGACAGGTGGGGACACTGAAGCTTTCTTT; CDR3aa: CASGMRTGGDTEAFF
d_gene: NA; abundance: NA; j_gene: TRBJ2-3; v_gene: TRBV20-1; CDR3nt: TGCAGTGCCAATCGAGGGGTCGCAGATACGCAGTATTTT; CDR3aa: CSANRGVADTQYF
d_gene: TRBD1; abundance: few; j_gene: TRBJ1-1; v_gene: TRBV19; CDR3nt: TGTGCCAGTAGGCAGGACAGGGAAGCTGAAGCTTTCTTT; CDR3aa: CASRQDREAEAFF
d_gene: TRBD1; abundance: NA; j_gene: TRBJ2-5; v_gene: TRBV7-2; CDR3nt: TGTGCCAGCAGCCCCGCGACTGGACGCGGACAGGGCATTCAGACCCAGTACTTC; CDR3aa: CASSPATGRGQGIQTQYF
d_gene: NA; abundance: NA; j_gene: TRBJ1-2; v_gene: TRBV3-1; CDR3nt: TGTGCCAGCAGCCAAGAGGGAACCAACTACACCTTC; CDR3aa: CASSQEGTNYTF
d_gene: TRBD1; abundance: few; j_gene: TRBJ2-1; v_gene: TRBV12-3/TRBV12-4; CDR3nt: TGTGCCAGCAGCCCTGGGGGACAGGGTGGTAATGAGCAGTTCTTC; CDR3aa: CASSPGGQGGNEQFF
d_gene: NA; abundance: NA; j_gene: TRBJ2-3; v_gene: TRBV6-2/TRBV6-3; CDR3nt: TGTGCCAGCAGTTACCCGGACTGGACCAAGGCTAGCACAGATACGCAGTATTTT; CDR3aa: CASSYPDWTKASTDTQYF
d_gene: NA; abundance: NA; j_gene: TRBJ2-7; v_gene: TRBV20-1; CDR3nt: TGCAGTGCTAGAGGGGCGGCAGGGTTCCGCGAGCAGTACTTC; CDR3aa: CSARGAAGFREQYF
d_gene: TRBD2; abundance: NA; j_gene: TRBJ2-1; v_gene: TRBV20-1; CDR3nt: TGCAGTGCTAGAGTTCAGCGGGGGGTTTGGGATGAGCAGTTCTTC; CDR3aa: CSARVQRGVWDEQFF
d_gene: NA; abundance: NA; j_gene: TRBJ2-1; v_gene: TRBV9; CDR3nt: TGTGCCAGCAGCGTAGAAGCGGGCGCTATGAATGAGCAGTTCTTC; CDR3aa: CASSVEAGAMNEQFF
d_gene: TRBD2; abundance: NA; j_gene: TRBJ2-1; v_gene: TRBV29-1; CDR3nt: TGCAGCGCCCTTAGCGGGAATACCTACAATGAGCAGTTCTTC; CDR3aa: CSALSGNTYNEQFF
d_gene: TRBD1; abundance: few; j_gene: TRBJ1-4; v_gene: TRBV2; CDR3nt: TGTGCCACCACCGGGGACAGGGAAAAGGTTTGGGAAAAACTGTTTTTT; CDR3aa: CATTGDREKVWEKLFF
d_gene: NA; abundance: NA; j_gene: TRBJ2-7; v_gene: TRBV4-1; CDR3nt: TGCGCCAGCAGCCAAGAATCTGGGGACTACGAGCAGTACTTC; CDR3aa: CASSQESGDYEQYF
d_gene: NA; abundance: NA; j_gene: TRBJ2-5; v_gene: TRBV7-2; CDR3nt: TGTGCCAGCAGCCCTGTTCGGGGGCTACAAGAGACCCAGTACTTC; CDR3aa: CASSPVRGLQETQYF
d_gene: NA; abundance: few; j_gene: TRBJ2-7; v_gene: TRBV29-1; CDR3nt: TGCAGCGTTGATTCAGGGGACTCCTACGAGCAGTACTTC; CDR3aa: CSVDSGDSYEQYF
d_gene: NA; abundance: few; j_gene: TRBJ2-7; v_gene: TRBV29-1; CDR3nt: TGCAGCGTCATCTTAGGGACGGGATCCTACGAGCAGTACTTC; CDR3aa: CSVILGTGSYEQYF